These 10 T cell receptor beta chains originate from one sample sequenced in a study of control samples from healthy donors and cancer patients. The repertoire was sequenced with immunoSEQ multiplex PCR; TCRdb's copy has only in-frame clones and lacks some. The table includes 120,000 to 150,000 clones, 80% to 95% detected once. Material: blood. The receptor source for this set is a man between 25 and 39 years old in good health.

The V and J genes are TRBV7-3 and TRBJ1-6; no clear D. Germline V lookup: CDR1 SGHTA, CDR2 FQGTGA. The CDR3 loop spans 13 amino acids. With 1 base removed from V and 6 bases from J, the gap between germline ends came to 4 bases. The CDR3 here is CASSLNLNSPLHF. CDR3 in DNA: TGTGCCAGCAGCTTAAACCTTAATTCACCCCTCCACTTT. Looking up the rest from reference TRBV7-3 and TRBJ1-6 gives the full variable domain: GAGVSQTPSNKVTEKGKYVELRCDPISGHTALYWYRQSLGQGPEFLIYFQGTGAADDSGLPNDRFFAVRPEGSVSTLKIQRTERGDSAVYLCASSLNLNSPLHFGNGTRLTVT.

The chain employs TRBV30 and TRBJ1-2; unclear D gene. V lost 1 base to trimming and J lost 8 bases, with 11 bases between them. CDR1 is GTSNPN and CDR2 is SVGIG in the germline V gene (reference sequence). The CDR3 runs 12 residues. The CDR3 loop is CAWSGDFGGYTF. The DNA of the CDR3 is TGTGCCTGGAGTGGGGATTTCGGGGGCTACACCTTC.

V usage is TRBV20-1 and J usage is TRBJ2-1, with TRBD2 matching 9 bases. Looked up from germline, CDR1 is DFQATT and CDR2 is SNEGSKA (reference sequence). J gave up 6 bases and V 3 bases, and 12 bases lay outside the gene matches. The CDR3 loop spans 16 amino acids. The CDR3, as DNA: TGCAGTGCTAGTTGGGCGATTGGCGGGGGGGCCAATGAGCAGTTCTTC. Amino acid sequence: CSASWAIGGGANEQFF.

The chain employs TRBV30 and TRBJ1-3; D perhaps matches TRBD1 (6 bases). V lost 4 bases and J lost 3, with 13 bases in between. Germline loops: CDR1 GTSNPN, CDR2 SVGIG (reference sequence). The CDR3 loop spans 14 amino acids. The CDR3 bases are TGTGCCTGGATACCGGGGGCGAATGGAAACACCATATATTTT. Protein sequence: CAWIPGANGNTIYF.

The chain carries TRBV5-1 and TRBJ1-1; perhaps TRBD1 as D (5 bases). V was clipped by 3 bases and J by 3 bases, with 15 bases between them. The CDR3 spans 15 residues. Germline V gives CDR1 SGHRS, CDR2 YFSETQ. The CDR3 DNA is TGCGCCAGCAGCTGGGACCTGGCTAGGGACACTGAAGCTTTCTTT. This translates into CASSWDLARDTEAFF.

This clone was seen just once. The rearrangement joins TRBV4-1 to TRBJ1-1, with 8 bases fitting TRBD1. The CDR3 is 13 residues long. From germline, CDR1 is MGHRA and CDR2 YSYEKL. V gave up 2 bases and J gave up 6 bases; unmatched junction bases: 2. The CDR3: CASSQPQGAEAFF. The CDR3 region has the DNA TGCGCCAGCAGCCAACCACAGGGGGCTGAAGCTTTCTTT.

The chain recombines TRBV15 with TRBJ2-7, with D tentatively TRBD1 or TRBD2 (6 bases each). Trimming stripped 1 base from V and 2 bases from J, with 15 bases between. The CDR3 loop spans 16 amino acids. Germline V gives CDR1 LNHNV, CDR2 YYDKDF (reference sequence). The CDR3 protein is CATSRGASGAPYEQYF. The DNA for the CDR3 is TGTGCCACCAGCAGAGGGGCGTCGGGGGCCCCCTACGAGCAGTACTTC.

The J gene is TRBJ2-2, the V gene TRBV6-5; D not certain. Trimming pared 8 bases from V and 2 bases from J, leaving 12 bases between. CDR3 length equals 14 residues. Germline CDR1 and CDR2: MNHEY and SVGAGI. CDR3 coding DNA: TGTGCCAGCGCAGAAGGGTCAAACACCGGGGAGCTGTTTTTT. It yields the protein CASAEGSNTGELFF.

In DNA, the CDR3 is TGCGCCAGCAGCCAAGAATCAGACTCTGGAAACACCATATATTTT. Amino acid sequence: CASSQESDSGNTIYF. V and J are TRBV4-1 and TRBJ1-3, with D unresolved. The CDR3 has 15 residues. Germline lookup yields CDR1 MGHRA and CDR2 YSYEKL. Trimming removed 0 bases from V and 0 bases from J, with 6 bases in between.

The gene calls are TRBV6-1 and TRBJ2-7; D gene uncertain. Germline CDR1 reads MNHNS; CDR2 reads SASEGT. CDR3 size: 18 residues. V dropped 2 bases and J dropped 3 bases, with 23 bases sitting between them. The DNA for the CDR3 is TGTGCCAGCAGTGAACTTAAGGGCGCCAACTTCCGCGGCTACGAGCAGTACTTC. Protein product: CASSELKGANFRGYEQYF.